This T cell receptor (beta chain) was found in a study of T cell repertoires in cytomegalovirus infection. About the research overall: In the study, CMV epitopes included recently identified HLA-C-restricted and well-studied HLA-B-restricted ones.

There are a few counts of this clonotype. Its cognate antigen is unknown. TCRdb re-derived calls from the reads in MiXCR, one entry per CDR3 protein. The sample has about 770,000 distinct CDR3 sequences; 25% to 35% are singletons. The CDR3 covers 13 residues. The V end lost 10 bases, the J end lost 5 bases, and 16 bases lay between the germline ends. The germline V gene has CDR1 MNHNS and CDR2 SASEGT. Study-level points and caveats: CMV carriers with the relevant HLA were identified by cumulative public TCR beta family frequency. In two of eight donors, the top clonotype was HLA-C-restricted CMV-specific.

The receptor's source is a human donor in good health (CMV status not recorded). Some clones in this sample may be carry-over from other donors' samples. J is TRBJ2-3 and V is TRBV6-1; D remains ambiguous. Sequences were derived from cultured CD8+ T cells from PBMCs, sampled from culture after CMV antigen stimulation. CDR3 bases: TGTGCCACGGGTCCACCAAACGAAGATACGCAGTATTTT. Translated, it gives CATGPPNEDTQYF.